Listed below are T cell receptor beta chains from one sample, sequenced in a study of neoadjuvant anti-PD-1 for oral cavity cancer. The data were produced by immunoSEQ multiplex PCR, yet TCRdb's version contains in-frame clones alone and is incomplete. The data contain some 1,400 clones, about 63% of them singletons. Sequenced material: tumor tissue, taken after nivolumab (anti-PD-1) treatment. The receptors stem from a person aged 35-79 years with oral cavity squamous cell carcinoma. Each CDR3 is given with its conserved first and last residue. D genes are given only for firm matches. The listing skips clone size in some rows; elsewhere it reads once, few, many or a size class.

d_call: TRBD1
v_call: TRBV30
j_call: TRBJ2-7
clone_size: -
cdr3_aa: CAWSRGLSYEQYF
cdr3_nt: TGTGCCTGGAGTAGGGGGCTATCCTACGAGCAGTACTTC

d_call: TRBD1
v_call: TRBV6-5
j_call: TRBJ2-3
clone_size: -
cdr3_aa: CASSRQGAEDTQYF
cdr3_nt: TGTGCCAGCAGCCGACAGGGGGCTGAAGATACGCAGTATTTT

d_call: TRBD2
v_call: TRBV4-1
j_call: TRBJ2-4
clone_size: -
cdr3_aa: CASSQDLSRRGETSGTKNIQYF
cdr3_nt: TGCGCCAGCAGCCAAGACTTATCCCGCCGGGGGGAGACTAGCGGAACCAAAAACATTCAGTACTTC

d_call: TRBD1
v_call: TRBV27
j_call: TRBJ2-5
clone_size: few
cdr3_aa: CASSTRTGEGETQYF
cdr3_nt: TGTGCCAGCAGCACCCGGACAGGGGAGGGCGAGACCCAGTACTTC

d_call: -
v_call: TRBV28
j_call: TRBJ2-1
clone_size: -
cdr3_aa: CASSGLLGAVYEQFF
cdr3_nt: TGTGCCAGCAGTGGCCTGTTGGGGGCTGTCTATGAGCAGTTCTTC

d_call: TRBD2
v_call: TRBV5-1
j_call: TRBJ2-7
clone_size: few
cdr3_aa: CASSLGAGGSAYEQYF
cdr3_nt: TGCGCCAGCAGCTTGGGGGCTGGCGGGAGTGCCTACGAGCAGTACTTC

d_call: TRBD2
v_call: TRBV7-9
j_call: TRBJ2-1
clone_size: -
cdr3_aa: CASSSILAGGMDEQFF
cdr3_nt: TGTGCCAGCAGTTCTATTCTAGCGGGAGGAATGGATGAGCAGTTCTTC

d_call: TRBD2
v_call: TRBV2
j_call: TRBJ2-7
clone_size: few
cdr3_aa: CASSEGTSRRSYEQYF
cdr3_nt: TGTGCCAGCAGTGAAGGGACTAGCCGACGCTCCTACGAGCAGTACTTC

d_call: TRBD2
v_call: TRBV5-1
j_call: TRBJ2-7
clone_size: once
cdr3_aa: CASSVWGPQRVSGRAFNEQYF
cdr3_nt: TGCGCCAGCAGCGTTTGGGGGCCCCAAAGGGTTAGCGGGAGGGCCTTCAACGAGCAGTACTTC

d_call: -
v_call: TRBV5-4
j_call: TRBJ2-1
clone_size: once
cdr3_aa: CASSFSRGLAGGGEQFF
cdr3_nt: TGTGCCAGCAGCTTTTCCAGGGGGCTAGCGGGCGGGGGTGAGCAGTTCTTC

d_call: TRBD2
v_call: TRBV5-4
j_call: TRBJ2-1
clone_size: -
cdr3_aa: CASSAGTSGFGDEQFF
cdr3_nt: TGTGCCAGCAGCGCCGGGACTAGCGGCTTTGGGGATGAGCAGTTCTTC

d_call: -
v_call: TRBV7-9
j_call: TRBJ1-2
clone_size: few
cdr3_aa: CASSSRTDGYTF
cdr3_nt: TGTGCCAGCAGCTCCCGGACGGATGGCTACACCTTC

d_call: -
v_call: TRBV4-1
j_call: TRBJ1-1
clone_size: -
cdr3_aa: CASSQAGPTPRAFF
cdr3_nt: TGCGCCAGCAGCCAAGCAGGCCCTACCCCGCGAGCTTTCTTT

d_call: -
v_call: TRBV7-6
j_call: TRBJ1-1
clone_size: -
cdr3_aa: CASSLATNTEAFF
cdr3_nt: TGTGCCAGCAGCTTAGCCACGAACACTGAAGCTTTCTTT

d_call: -
v_call: TRBV7-9
j_call: TRBJ2-7
clone_size: few
cdr3_aa: CASSRRDESYEQYF
cdr3_nt: TGTGCCAGCAGCCGTAGGGACGAGTCCTACGAGCAGTACTTC

d_call: -
v_call: TRBV9
j_call: TRBJ2-1
clone_size: -
cdr3_aa: CASSAGNEQFF
cdr3_nt: TGTGCCAGCAGCGCGGGTAATGAGCAGTTCTTC

d_call: TRBD2
v_call: TRBV5-1
j_call: TRBJ2-7
clone_size: -
cdr3_aa: CASSLNLLAGGYEQYF
cdr3_nt: TGCGCCAGCAGCTTAAACCTACTAGCGGGAGGGTACGAGCAGTACTTC

d_call: TRBD2
v_call: TRBV10-2
j_call: TRBJ2-7
clone_size: -
cdr3_aa: CASSGGLAGYEQYF
cdr3_nt: TGCGCCAGCAGTGGGGGACTAGCGGGATACGAGCAGTACTTC

d_call: -
v_call: TRBV2
j_call: TRBJ2-7
clone_size: few
cdr3_aa: CASSEPPSSNYEQYF
cdr3_nt: TGTGCCAGCAGTGAACCACCCAGCTCTAACTACGAGCAGTACTTC

d_call: TRBD1
v_call: TRBV7-2
j_call: TRBJ2-5
clone_size: -
cdr3_aa: CASGMGQSRETQYF
cdr3_nt: TGTGCCAGCGGAATGGGACAGTCTCGGGAGACCCAGTACTTC

d_call: TRBD2
v_call: TRBV10-2
j_call: TRBJ2-3
clone_size: -
cdr3_aa: CASSEGLAGLTSTDTQYF
cdr3_nt: TGCGCCAGCAGTGAGGGGCTAGCGGGACTAACTAGCACAGATACGCAGTATTTT

d_call: TRBD2
v_call: TRBV11-2
j_call: TRBJ2-7
clone_size: -
cdr3_aa: CASSPGGYYEQYF
cdr3_nt: TGTGCCAGCAGCCCGGGGGGGTACTACGAGCAGTACTTC

d_call: -
v_call: TRBV6-6
j_call: TRBJ1-3
clone_size: few
cdr3_aa: CASRQGGNTIYF
cdr3_nt: TGTGCCAGCCGGCAGGGGGGAAACACCATATATTTT

d_call: -
v_call: TRBV6-1
j_call: TRBJ1-4
clone_size: -
cdr3_aa: CASSQGRSEKLFF
cdr3_nt: TGTGCCAGCAGTCAGGGGCGGAGTGAAAAACTGTTTTTT

d_call: -
v_call: TRBV6-5
j_call: TRBJ1-1
clone_size: -
cdr3_aa: CASRYTRDLGTEAFF
cdr3_nt: TGTGCCAGCAGATACACCCGGGACCTGGGGACTGAAGCTTTCTTT

d_call: -
v_call: TRBV7-6
j_call: TRBJ1-3
clone_size: -
cdr3_aa: CASSTPPTGTALSSGNTIYF
cdr3_nt: TGTGCCAGCAGCACCCCCCCGACAGGAACGGCCTTAAGCTCTGGAAACACCATATATTTT

d_call: -
v_call: TRBV6-6
j_call: TRBJ1-1
clone_size: -
cdr3_aa: CASSFQGTEAFF
cdr3_nt: TGTGCCAGCAGTTTTCAGGGCACTGAAGCTTTCTTT

d_call: -
v_call: TRBV18
j_call: TRBJ2-7
clone_size: few
cdr3_aa: CASSPGGYEQYF
cdr3_nt: TGTGCCAGCTCACCAGGGGGCTACGAGCAGTACTTC

d_call: -
v_call: TRBV9
j_call: TRBJ2-1
clone_size: -
cdr3_aa: CASSVGRDPSYNEQFF
cdr3_nt: TGTGCCAGCAGCGTAGGAAGGGACCCTTCCTACAATGAGCAGTTCTTC

d_call: -
v_call: TRBV6-1
j_call: TRBJ1-1
clone_size: -
cdr3_aa: CASREGVGEGTEAFF
cdr3_nt: TGTGCCAGCAGAGAGGGGGTGGGGGAGGGAACTGAAGCTTTCTTT

d_call: -
v_call: TRBV20-1
j_call: TRBJ1-5
clone_size: few
cdr3_aa: CSASRDQPQHF
cdr3_nt: TGCAGTGCTAGTCGGGACCAGCCCCAGCATTTT

d_call: -
v_call: TRBV18
j_call: TRBJ2-7
clone_size: -
cdr3_aa: CASSPPNDLYEQYF
cdr3_nt: TGTGCCAGCTCACCCCCAAACGATCTGTACGAGCAGTACTTC

d_call: -
v_call: TRBV28
j_call: TRBJ1-4
clone_size: -
cdr3_aa: CASSFGRREKLFF
cdr3_nt: TGTGCCAGCAGTTTTGGCAGGAGAGAAAAACTGTTTTTT

d_call: TRBD2
v_call: TRBV11-3
j_call: TRBJ2-1
clone_size: -
cdr3_aa: CASSLEAGGRDEQFF
cdr3_nt: TGTGCCAGCAGCTTAGAAGCGGGAGGGAGGGATGAGCAGTTCTTC

d_call: TRBD2
v_call: TRBV19
j_call: TRBJ2-3
clone_size: -
cdr3_aa: CASQRWAGVPDTQYF
cdr3_nt: TGTGCCAGTCAAAGGTGGGCGGGAGTACCAGATACGCAGTATTTT

d_call: -
v_call: TRBV11-1
j_call: TRBJ1-1
clone_size: -
cdr3_aa: CASSLNSGTGGGTEAFF
cdr3_nt: TGTGCCAGCAGCTTAAACTCAGGGACCGGGGGAGGCACTGAAGCTTTCTTT

d_call: -
v_call: TRBV5-5
j_call: TRBJ1-1
clone_size: -
cdr3_aa: CASSFRLPGPEAFF
cdr3_nt: TGTGCCAGCAGCTTTCGTCTCCCGGGCCCTGAAGCTTTCTTT

d_call: TRBD1
v_call: TRBV4-2
j_call: TRBJ1-1
clone_size: -
cdr3_aa: CASSQGTVGRGVAEAFF
cdr3_nt: TGTGCCAGCAGCCAAGGGACAGTGGGCAGGGGGGTCGCTGAAGCTTTCTTT

d_call: -
v_call: TRBV28
j_call: TRBJ2-1
clone_size: -
cdr3_aa: CASSLSTRPHEQFF
cdr3_nt: TGTGCCAGCAGTTTATCGACTAGGCCACATGAGCAGTTCTTC

d_call: TRBD2
v_call: TRBV28
j_call: TRBJ2-1
clone_size: few
cdr3_aa: CASSRTSGRALSYNEQFF
cdr3_nt: TGTGCCAGCAGTCGGACTAGCGGGAGGGCCCTCTCCTACAATGAGCAGTTCTTC

d_call: TRBD2
v_call: TRBV27
j_call: TRBJ2-7
clone_size: -
cdr3_aa: CASSFQGLAGGEQYF
cdr3_nt: TGTGCCAGCAGTTTTCAGGGACTAGCGGGGGGCGAGCAGTACTTC

d_call: TRBD2
v_call: TRBV2
j_call: TRBJ2-7
clone_size: -
cdr3_aa: CASMGLAIHEQYF
cdr3_nt: TGTGCCAGCATGGGACTAGCGATTCACGAGCAGTACTTC

d_call: -
v_call: TRBV5-1
j_call: TRBJ1-1
clone_size: -
cdr3_aa: CASTWQNMNTEAFF
cdr3_nt: TGCGCCAGCACTTGGCAGAACATGAACACTGAAGCTTTCTTT

d_call: -
v_call: TRBV9
j_call: TRBJ2-2
clone_size: few
cdr3_aa: CASSVGEGGLRTGELFF
cdr3_nt: TGTGCCAGCAGCGTAGGGGAAGGCGGACTTAGGACCGGGGAGCTGTTTTTT

d_call: -
v_call: TRBV2
j_call: TRBJ2-7
clone_size: few
cdr3_aa: CASSVSGTNSYEQYF
cdr3_nt: TGTGCCAGCAGTGTCTCCGGGACAAACTCCTACGAGCAGTACTTC

d_call: TRBD2
v_call: TRBV9
j_call: TRBJ2-2
clone_size: -
cdr3_aa: CASSVGFWKSSGRTGELFF
cdr3_nt: TGTGCCAGCAGCGTAGGGTTTTGGAAGTCTAGCGGGAGAACCGGGGAGCTGTTTTTT

d_call: TRBD2
v_call: TRBV28
j_call: TRBJ2-2
clone_size: -
cdr3_aa: CASKKGLAGGRGELFF
cdr3_nt: TGTGCCAGCAAAAAGGGACTAGCGGGAGGAAGGGGGGAGCTGTTTTTT

d_call: -
v_call: TRBV5-4
j_call: TRBJ2-7
clone_size: -
cdr3_aa: CASSTPGLGYEQYF
cdr3_nt: TGTGCCAGCAGCACACCCGGACTGGGCTACGAGCAGTACTTC

d_call: -
v_call: TRBV5-8
j_call: TRBJ2-3
clone_size: -
cdr3_aa: CASSLAVRVTDTQYF
cdr3_nt: TGTGCCAGCAGCTTGGCGGTCAGGGTCACAGATACGCAGTATTTT

d_call: -
v_call: TRBV7-9
j_call: TRBJ2-3
clone_size: -
cdr3_aa: CASSPLGSGLLADTQYF
cdr3_nt: TGTGCCAGCAGCCCCCTCGGGAGCGGGCTTCTGGCAGATACGCAGTATTTT

d_call: TRBD2
v_call: TRBV9
j_call: TRBJ2-3
clone_size: once
cdr3_aa: CASSVASGRGDTQYF
cdr3_nt: TGTGCCAGCAGCGTCGCTAGCGGGAGGGGGGATACGCAGTATTTT

d_call: -
v_call: TRBV28
j_call: TRBJ1-5
clone_size: few
cdr3_aa: CASRSKGYQPQHF
cdr3_nt: TGTGCCAGCAGATCCAAGGGCTATCAGCCCCAGCATTTT

d_call: -
v_call: TRBV27
j_call: TRBJ1-5
clone_size: -
cdr3_aa: CASSPRDGNQPQHF
cdr3_nt: TGTGCCAGCAGTCCCCGGGACGGAAATCAGCCCCAGCATTTT

d_call: -
v_call: TRBV27
j_call: TRBJ2-2
clone_size: -
cdr3_aa: CASSLANTGELFF
cdr3_nt: TGTGCCAGCAGTCTCGCGAACACCGGGGAGCTGTTTTTT

d_call: -
v_call: TRBV29-1
j_call: TRBJ1-1
clone_size: -
cdr3_aa: CSVSPGAGTEAFF
cdr3_nt: TGCAGCGTCAGTCCGGGGGCGGGGACTGAAGCTTTCTTT

d_call: TRBD2
v_call: TRBV29-1
j_call: TRBJ2-3
clone_size: few
cdr3_aa: CSAAGLAGDPATQYF
cdr3_nt: TGCAGCGCCGCGGGACTAGCGGGAGACCCGGCTACGCAGTATTTT

d_call: -
v_call: TRBV7-2
j_call: TRBJ1-2
clone_size: -
cdr3_aa: CASSTLPGGFEGGYTF
cdr3_nt: TGTGCCAGCAGCACCCTCCCAGGAGGCTTCGAAGGTGGCTACACCTTC

d_call: TRBD2
v_call: TRBV5-1
j_call: TRBJ2-3
clone_size: -
cdr3_aa: CASSLAGGSTDTQYF
cdr3_nt: TGCGCCAGCAGCTTAGCGGGAGGGAGCACAGATACGCAGTATTTT

d_call: TRBD1
v_call: TRBV6-5
j_call: TRBJ2-7
clone_size: -
cdr3_aa: CASSATTGSYEQYF
cdr3_nt: TGTGCCAGCAGTGCTACGACAGGGTCCTACGAGCAGTACTTC

d_call: -
v_call: TRBV9
j_call: TRBJ2-5
clone_size: -
cdr3_aa: CASSVSLQLQETQYF
cdr3_nt: TGTGCCAGCAGCGTAAGTTTGCAGCTTCAAGAGACCCAGTACTTC